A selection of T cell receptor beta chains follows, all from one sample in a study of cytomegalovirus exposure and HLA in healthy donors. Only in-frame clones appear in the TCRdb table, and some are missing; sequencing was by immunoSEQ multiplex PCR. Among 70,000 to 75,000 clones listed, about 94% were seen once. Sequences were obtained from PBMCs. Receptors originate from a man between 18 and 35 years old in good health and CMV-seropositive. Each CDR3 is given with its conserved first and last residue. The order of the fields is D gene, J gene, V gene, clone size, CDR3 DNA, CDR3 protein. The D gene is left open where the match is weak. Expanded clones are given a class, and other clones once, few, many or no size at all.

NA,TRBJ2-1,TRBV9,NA,TGTGCCAGCAGCGTAGACGGCGTCGGGAACAATGAGCAGTTCTTC,CASSVDGVGNNEQFF
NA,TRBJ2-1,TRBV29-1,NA,TGCAGCGTTTTTTTCAGGGGCATCCTGTTCTTC,CSVFFRGILFF
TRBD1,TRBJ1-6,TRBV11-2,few,TGTGCCAGCAGCCCAGGGGACAGGGACCCATATAATTCACCCCTCCACTTT,CASSPGDRDPYNSPLHF
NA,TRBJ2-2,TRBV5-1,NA,TGCGCCAGCAGCTTCGGGGACTTGAACACCGGGGAGCTGTTTTTT,CASSFGDLNTGELFF
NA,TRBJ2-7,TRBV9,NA,TGTGCCAGCAGCGTAGGGGCAACAACCTACGAGCAGTACTTC,CASSVGATTYEQYF
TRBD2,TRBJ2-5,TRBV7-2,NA,TGTGCCAGCAGCTTATTTTTGTCTAGCGGGGGTAAGACCCAGTACTTC,CASSLFLSSGGKTQYF
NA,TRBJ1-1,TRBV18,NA,TGTGCCAGCTCACTCGACACGAACACTGAAGCTTTCTTT,CASSLDTNTEAFF
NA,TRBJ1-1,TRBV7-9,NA,TGTGCCAGCAGCGTATATGACAGTGAAGCTTTCTTT,CASSVYDSEAFF
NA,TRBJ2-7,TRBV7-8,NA,TGTGCCAGCAGCTTGCGCCGGGACTTCTCCTACGAGCAGTACTTC,CASSLRRDFSYEQYF
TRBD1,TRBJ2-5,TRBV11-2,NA,TGTGCCAGCAGCGGGACAGGGAGACGGGAGACCCAGTACTTC,CASSGTGRRETQYF
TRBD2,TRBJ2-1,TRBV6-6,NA,TGTGCCAGCAGTTACTCGAGGCCTAGCGGGGGCCGCAGGGGGTTCTTC,CASSYSRPSGGRRGFF
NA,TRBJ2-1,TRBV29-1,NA,TGCAGCGTTGTGGTACTAGCTGACAATGAGCAGTTCTTC,CSVVVLADNEQFF
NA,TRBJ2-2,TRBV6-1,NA,TGTGCCAGCAGGAAAGGGGGGAACACCGGGGAGCTGTTTTTT,CASRKGGNTGELFF
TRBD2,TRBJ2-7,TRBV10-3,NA,TGTGCCATCGAGGACCGGACTAGCGGGATTCAGCAGTACTTC,CAIEDRTSGIQQYF
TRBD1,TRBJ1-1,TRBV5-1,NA,TGCGCCAGCAGCTCCGGACAGGGAGACACTGAAGCTTTCTTT,CASSSGQGDTEAFF
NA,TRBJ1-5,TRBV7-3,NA,TGTGCCAGCAGCCCCGCTACCTCGACAGGCCGGAATCAGCCCCAGCATTTT,CASSPATSTGRNQPQHF
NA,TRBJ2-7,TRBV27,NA,TGTGCCAGCAGTTTACAGGGGTTTACCTACGAGCAGTACTTC,CASSLQGFTYEQYF
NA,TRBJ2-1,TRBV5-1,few,TGCGCCAGCAGAGGGGGGGGTGAAAATGAGCAGTTCTTC,CASRGGGENEQFF
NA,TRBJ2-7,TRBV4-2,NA,TGTGCCAGCAGCCAAAAAACTACTAGTTCCGAGCAGTACTTC,CASSQKTTSSEQYF
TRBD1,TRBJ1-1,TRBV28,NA,TGTGCCAGCAGTTTAGGGACAGGGAGGGTGGCGACTGAAGCTTTCTTT,CASSLGTGRVATEAFF
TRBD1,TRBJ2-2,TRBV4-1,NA,TGCGCCAGCAGCCCCGGACAGGGTGGCACCGGGGAGCTGTTTTTT,CASSPGQGGTGELFF
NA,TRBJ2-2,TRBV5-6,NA,TGTGCCAGCAGCTTGCCGGAGGGCCGCACCGGGGAGCTGTTTTTT,CASSLPEGRTGELFF
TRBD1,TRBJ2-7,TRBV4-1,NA,TGCGCCAGCAGCCAAGGGACAGGGTGGTCCTACGAGCAGTACTTC,CASSQGTGWSYEQYF